These T cell receptor beta chains were read from a single sample in a study of blood T cell repertoires in COVID-19. Measured with immunoSEQ multiplex PCR; TCRdb has only the in-frame clones, and not every one. The data show about 96,000 clones, 70% to 85% seen once. Sequencing was done on a sample of peripheral blood. These receptors all come from a woman aged 55-75 years with acute or convalescent COVID-19. Each CDR3 is given with its conserved first and last residue. D genes are given only for firm matches. Only part of the rows carry a size: once, few, many, or a class if the clone is expanded.

j_call	d_call	clone_size	v_call	cdr3_aa	cdr3_nt
TRBJ2-3	TRBD1	NA	TRBV27	CASTLQGKGTDTQYF	TGTGCCAGCACCCTACAGGGGAAGGGCACAGATACGCAGTATTTT
TRBJ2-2	NA	once	TRBV5-1	CASSLGRGGTGELFF	TGCGCCAGCAGCTTGGGCAGGGGCGGCACCGGGGAGCTGTTTTTT
TRBJ1-4	TRBD1	NA	TRBV6-5	CASSLQGANEKLFF	TGTGCCAGCAGCCTACAGGGGGCTAATGAAAAACTGTTTTTT
TRBJ2-7	NA	NA	TRBV19	CASSQLPRTGGKNEQYF	TGTGCCAGTAGCCAACTCCCTAGGACAGGAGGGAAGAACGAGCAGTACTTC
TRBJ1-6	NA	NA	TRBV2	CASSSGVSPLHF	TGTGCCAGCAGTAGTGGAGTATCACCCCTCCACTTT
TRBJ2-7	TRBD2	NA	TRBV7-2	CASSLGRGVHEQYF	TGTGCCAGCAGCTTAGGACGGGGGGTACACGAGCAGTACTTC
TRBJ1-1	NA	NA	TRBV19	CASSLQGLDTEAFF	TGTGCCAGTAGTCTTCAGGGGTTGGACACTGAAGCTTTCTTT
TRBJ2-5	NA	NA	TRBV28	CASKGLAVETQYF	TGTGCCAGCAAGGGACTTGCTGTGGAGACCCAGTACTTC
TRBJ1-3	NA	NA	TRBV5-1	CASSLWTVDSGNTIYF	TGCGCCAGCAGCCTTTGGACAGTTGACTCTGGAAACACCATATATTTT
TRBJ1-5	TRBD1	NA	TRBV24-1	CATAPGQGNQPQHF	TGTGCCACCGCCCCCGGACAGGGTAATCAGCCCCAGCATTTT
TRBJ2-7	TRBD1	NA	TRBV6-2/TRBV6-3	CASSYSDRGSQYEQHF	TGTGCCAGCAGTTACTCGGACAGGGGGTCCCAATACGAGCAGCACTTC
TRBJ1-5	TRBD1	NA	TRBV3-1/TRBV3-2	CASSQGTAQPQHF	TGTGCCAGCAGCCAGGGGACAGCTCAGCCCCAGCATTTT
TRBJ2-2	TRBD2	once	TRBV7-6	CASSLFKWRGATGELFF	TGTGCCAGCAGCTTATTTAAGTGGCGGGGGGCTACCGGGGAGCTGTTTTTT
TRBJ2-1	NA	NA	TRBV21-1	CASRRARGDYNEQFF	TGTGCCAGCAGGAGGGCCAGGGGGGACTACAATGAGCAGTTCTTC
TRBJ1-4	TRBD1	NA	TRBV5-6	CASSLTKQGWVEKLFF	TGTGCCAGCAGCTTGACCAAACAGGGGTGGGTCGAAAAACTGTTTTTT
TRBJ2-1	NA	NA	TRBV3-1/TRBV3-2	CASSQATHPQDEQFF	TGTGCCAGCAGCCAAGCAACCCACCCTCAGGATGAGCAGTTCTTC
TRBJ1-1	NA	NA	TRBV7-5	CARSLVENTEAFF	TGTGCCAGAAGCTTAGTAGAGAACACTGAAGCTTTCTTT
TRBJ2-1	TRBD1	NA	TRBV5-1	CASSLGQGNNEQFF	TGCGCCAGCAGCTTGGGACAGGGGAACAATGAGCAGTTCTTC
TRBJ2-2	NA	NA	TRBV4-3	CASSHRQFPPGELFF	TGCGCCAGCAGCCACCGACAATTTCCCCCGGGGGAGCTGTTTTTT
TRBJ1-1	TRBD1	NA	TRBV2	CASSQEQGLNTEAFF	TGTGCCAGCAGTCAAGAACAGGGGTTGAACACTGAAGCTTTCTTT
TRBJ1-1	TRBD1	NA	TRBV5-1	CASSNRGDTEAFF	TGCGCCAGCAGCAACAGGGGGGACACTGAAGCTTTCTTT
TRBJ1-3	NA	NA	TRBV5-1	CASRGLNGNTIYF	TGCGCCAGCCGGGGGTTAAACGGAAACACCATATATTTT
TRBJ1-4	NA	NA	TRBV18	CASSPREGMVEKLFF	TGTGCCAGCTCACCACGGGAGGGGATGGTTGAAAAACTGTTTTTT
TRBJ2-1	TRBD2	few	TRBV2	CASGAGGLSYNEQFF	TGTGCCAGCGGGGCGGGGGGTCTATCCTACAATGAGCAGTTCTTC
TRBJ2-7	TRBD1	NA	TRBV28	CASSRDRVRWEQYF	TGTGCCAGCAGTCGGGACAGGGTTCGTTGGGAGCAGTACTTC
TRBJ2-7	NA	NA	TRBV28	CASSRTGPDYEQYF	TGTGCCAGCAGTCGTACAGGGCCCGACTACGAGCAGTACTTC
TRBJ2-1	TRBD1	NA	TRBV4-2	CASSQGGLTGEEQFF	TGTGCCAGCAGCCAAGGGGGGTTGACAGGGGAAGAGCAGTTCTTC
TRBJ1-1	TRBD1	NA	TRBV29-1	CSARRQGIHTEAFF	TGCAGCGCCCGCCGACAGGGGATCCACACTGAAGCTTTCTTT
TRBJ2-2	TRBD2	NA	TRBV7-8	CASSPGLAGGINTGELFF	TGTGCCAGCAGCCCGGGACTAGCGGGGGGGATTAACACCGGGGAGCTGTTTTTT
TRBJ2-5	NA	NA	TRBV5-4	CASSFRLGAPGETQYF	TGTGCCAGCAGCTTTCGCCTGGGGGCGCCCGGGGAGACCCAGTACTTC
TRBJ1-1	NA	NA	TRBV7-9	CASSLGGPLNTEAFF	TGTGCCAGCAGCTTGGGGGGACCGCTGAACACTGAAGCTTTCTTT
TRBJ2-6	TRBD1	NA	TRBV4-3	CASSPYPDRVNSGANVLTF	TGCGCCAGCAGCCCCTATCCCGACAGGGTAAATTCTGGGGCCAACGTCCTGACTTTC
TRBJ1-3	NA	NA	TRBV6-5	CASIKGLSGNTIYF	TGTGCCAGCATTAAGGGACTCTCTGGAAACACCATATATTTT
TRBJ1-5	TRBD1	NA	TRBV19	CASSNGQARSNQPQHF	TGTGCCAGTAGTAACGGACAGGCTCGGAGCAATCAGCCCCAGCATTTT
TRBJ1-3	TRBD1	NA	TRBV19	CASSETGSSGNTIYF	TGTGCCAGTAGTGAGACAGGGAGCTCTGGAAACACCATATATTTT
TRBJ2-7	NA	NA	TRBV27	CASSLSHLYEQYF	TGTGCCAGCAGTTTATCACACCTCTACGAGCAGTACTTC
TRBJ2-7	NA	many	TRBV4-1	CASSRSGLSSYEQYF	TGCGCCAGCAGCCGATCCGGACTGAGCTCCTACGAGCAGTACTTC
TRBJ2-2	TRBD2	NA	TRBV7-9	CASSLARGGAAGELFF	TGTGCCAGCAGCTTAGCGCGGGGGGGCGCGGCCGGGGAGCTGTTTTTT
TRBJ1-2	TRBD1	NA	TRBV9	CASSLGGRGFSNYGYTF	TGTGCCAGCAGCCTGGGGGGCAGGGGGTTCTCTAACTATGGCTACACCTTC
TRBJ1-5	TRBD1	NA	TRBV30	CAWSVQGAIHSNQPQHF	TGTGCCTGGAGTGTACAGGGGGCGATACATAGCAATCAGCCCCAGCATTTT
TRBJ2-5	NA	NA	TRBV5-1	CASKRGQKETQYF	TGCGCCAGCAAGAGGGGACAAAAAGAGACCCAGTACTTC
TRBJ1-6	TRBD1	once	TRBV27	CASSRLPGTGWGASPLHF	TGTGCCAGCAGTCGCCTGCCTGGGACAGGGTGGGGTGCGTCACCCCTCCACTTT
TRBJ2-3	NA	NA	TRBV29-1	CSVVYKSTDTQYF	TGCAGCGTTGTTTATAAAAGCACAGATACGCAGTATTTT
TRBJ2-6	TRBD1	NA	TRBV7-6	CASSIGGSGANVLTF	TGTGCCAGCAGCATAGGGGGCTCCGGGGCCAACGTCCTGACTTTC
TRBJ1-5	NA	NA	TRBV28	CASSLRQPQHF	TGTGCCAGCAGCTTGAGACAGCCCCAGCATTTT
TRBJ2-1	NA	NA	TRBV11-2	CASSLFRGNEQFF	TGTGCCAGCAGCTTATTCAGGGGCAATGAGCAGTTCTTC
TRBJ1-3	NA	many	TRBV5-1	CASSLMSQGASGNTIYF	TGCGCCAGCAGCCTGATGAGCCAAGGGGCCTCTGGAAACACCATATATTTT
TRBJ1-1	NA	once	TRBV2	CASHEGDGARAFF	TGTGCCAGTCATGAAGGAGACGGCGCGAGGGCTTTCTTT
TRBJ1-4	NA	NA	TRBV12-2	CASRLSRGACDNEKLFF	TGTGCAAGTCGCTTAAGCAGGGGCGCGTGTGATAATGAAAAACTGTTTTTT
TRBJ2-2	TRBD1	NA	TRBV11-2	CASSLVTGIGTGELFF	TGTGCCAGCAGCTTAGTGACAGGGATTGGCACCGGGGAGCTGTTTTTT